This TCR beta chain was obtained from a study of CD8 T cells in Susac syndrome (dated by TCRdb to the late 2010s). Study-wide context: Repertoire sequencing was used to test whether CD8+ T cell activation and differentiation in Susac syndrome was antigen driven. Overall results and qualifications from the work: The study acknowledged that relatively few individuals were included in the TCR sequencing and HLA analysis.

Worth noting for this clonotype: Its antigen is not yet known. Qualities for individual bases were not recorded, and no much larger clone is one base off.

Peripheral blood CD8+ and CD4+ T cells from healthy donors, Susac syndrome patients and multiple sclerosis patients were profiled using high-throughput TCR beta sequencing. The healthy donors served as controls matched for age and sex. Bulk CD8+ and CD4+ T cells were purified by magnetic negative isolation, whereas CD8+ TEMRA cells were enriched by FACS. Blood was drawn into EDTA tubes, processed within 24 hours, and PBMCs were isolated by density gradient centrifugation. PBMCs intended for TCR sequencing were frozen in liquid nitrogen and were later thawed in a 37 degrees C water bath. A purity of at least 90% was achieved for sorted or isolated CD4+, CD8+ and CD8+ TEMRA cells. RNA was extracted with the RNeasy kit and about 0.5 to 1 ug was reverse transcribed using random hexamers. The immunoSEQ multiplex PCR assay, covering 54 Vbeta and 13 Jbeta segments, was used to amplify TCR beta CDR3 regions. PCR amplification bias was corrected by using a synthetic template baseline for primer optimization and computational correction. Per the source publication's procedure: Reads were assigned to V, D and J genes according to IMGT and analyzed in immunoSEQ Analyzer, with only productive sequences retained. Clonality was calculated as one minus the Shannon entropy normalized by log2 of the number of productive unique sequences. For each patient and control, public and private clones were evaluated within the 100 most prevalent clones. Susac-specific clones were defined as absent from healthy and MS cohorts, over a thousand published viral clones and other ImmuneACCESS disease sequences. The public reads were quality trimmed at Q25 with fastp and then assembled into clones with MiXCR by TCRdb, keeping productive beta chains. Rows with a matching CDR3 protein are joined into one entry that keeps the most common DNA and genes. Here the V and J calls rest on TCRdb's processing, not on the authors' analysis. Within this sample are approximately 100,000 distinct CDR3 sequences, with over 90% of them counted one time only. Roughly 0.15% of the sample goes to the ten largest clones.

The source of this sequence is a human donor in good health. Input material: CD4+ T cells from PBMCs.

CDR3 reads: CASSFQGEYEQYF. The nucleotide sequence reads TGCGCCAGCAGCTTTCAAGGGGAATACGAGCAGTACTTC. In this chain, TRBV5-1 is recombined with TRBJ2-7, and possibly TRBD1, on 5 matching bases. Trimming takes 2 bases from V and 4 bases from J, and the germline ends sit 10 bases apart. From the germline V gene, CDR1 is SGHRS and CDR2 is YFSETQ. Including the terminal cysteine and phenylalanine, the CDR3 comprises 13 residues. Just CDR3 DNA is preserved here, 39 bases in frame from base 1.